These 2 T cell receptor beta chains were all obtained from the same sample, sequenced in a study of Ad26.COV2.S vaccination and SARS-CoV-2 variants. Treatment noted: roughly 18 received Ad26.COV2.S at low or high dose, single or two shots; roughly five received placebo; per-sample allocation not given. Sampling happened 63 days after the first vaccine or placebo injection. Repertoires were generated with immunoSEQ multiplex PCR, while TCRdb's copy carries only in-frame clones and drops some. The profile shows hundreds of thousands of clones, roughly 87% of them singletons. The specimen comprised peripheral blood, sampled in a trial of Ad26.COV2.S vaccine versus placebo. These receptors came from a person aged 18-65 years who received the Ad26.COV2.S COVID-19 vaccine or a placebo.

The chain joins TRBV29-1 to TRBJ2-3; 8 positions agree with TRBD2. V shed 8 bases, J shed 0 bases, and the junction held 10 bases outside the gene matches. CDR1 SQVTM and CDR2 ANQGSEA come from the germline V gene. The CDR3 has 15 residues. Here the CDR3 reads CSTGGGIASTDTQYF. Here the CDR3 DNA reads TGCAGCACCGGGGGGGGGATTGCTAGCACAGATACGCAGTATTTT.

This chain connects TRBV4-2 to TRBJ2-3; D unresolved. Trimming removed 0 bases from V and 2 bases from J, with 9 bases in between. Germline CDR1 and CDR2: LGHNA and YNFKEQ. The CDR3 is made up of 15 amino acids. CDR3 nucleotide sequence: TGTGCCAGCAGCCAAGATACAGCGAACACAGATACGCAGTATTTT. This codes for CASSQDTANTDTQYF.